The present T cell receptor (beta chain) was sequenced within a study of T cell responses to AZD1222 COVID-19 vaccine. This clone showed up just once. Its antigen is not known. Looked up from germline, CDR1 is SQVTM and CDR2 is ANQGSEA. V lost 1 base and J lost 5, with 4 bases in between. The CDR3 has 11 amino acids. Study-level findings and limits: Only a handful of people who got AZD1222 tested seropositive at baseline. Donors skewed white British and female; clonal diversity was possibly underestimated. Two AZD1222 doses significantly raised spike-specific TCR breadth and depth over controls.

Method: immunoSEQ multiplex PCR; TCRdb's copy keeps in-frame clones and lacks some. The sample lists about 85,000 clones, around 85% seen once, with roughly 7.9% in the top ten. This receptor was identified in an adult in good health. The sample here was peripheral blood, taken on day 0 of AZD1222 vaccination. The chain is built from TRBV29-1 and TRBJ2-3; unclear D gene. This CDR3 reads CSVEALDTQYF. The CDR3 coding sequence is TGCAGCGTTGAAGCGTTAGATACGCAGTATTTT.